The 11 T cell receptor beta chains given below trace back to one sample, sequenced in a study of response to subunit inactivated influenza vaccine. TCRdb processed the RT-PCR reads anew with MiXCR; each CDR3 protein has one entry. The table shows a few hundred thousand distinct CDR3 sequences, with 20% to 25% occurring only once. The sample in question was PBMCs from blood, obtained less than 22 months after vaccination. These TCRs come from a man aged 45 to 75 who received an inactivated influenza vaccine.

A remark on this clonotype: At one end the junction does not follow the germline gene, possibly because of a read error. CDR3: CSSSFGQDTEAFF. In nucleotides, the CDR3 is TGTTCCAGCAGCTTCGGGCAGGACACTGAAGCTTTCTTT. The V and J genes are TRBV7-3 and TRBJ1-1; D is ambiguous. Per the germline V gene, CDR1 is SGHTA and CDR2 is FQGTGA. This CDR3 comprises 13 residues.

This chain connects TRBV7-2 to TRBJ1-5, with 10 bases that match TRBD1. Trimming at V came to 6 bases and at J to 4 bases, leaving 9 bases not matched to a gene. The CDR3 is 16 residues long. The germline gives CDR1 SGHTA, CDR2 FQGNSA. Written as DNA, the CDR3 is TGTGCCAGCAGGGAACTGGGGACAGGGGAAAATCAGCCCCAGCATTTT. Protein: CASRELGTGENQPQHF.

This clonotype came up a few times. The chain is built from TRBV28 and TRBJ1-1; 7 bases line up with TRBD1. CDR1 is MDHEN and CDR2 is SYDVKM in the germline V gene. V lost 6 bases to trimming and J lost 4 bases; unmatched junction nucleotides: 2. The CDR3 has 12 amino acids. The CDR3 loop reads CASRTGVTEAFF. As DNA, the CDR3 is TGTGCCAGCAGAACAGGGGTCACTGAAGCTTTCTTT. The variable domain in full, with the rest retrieved from reference TRBV28 and TRBJ1-1, is DVKVTQSSRYLVKRTGEKVFLECVQDMDHENMFWYRQDPGLGLRLIYFSYDVKMKEKGDIPEGYSVSREKKERFSLILESASTNQTSMYLCASRTGVTEAFFGQGTRLTVV.

This clonotype was seen once. The chain employs TRBV20-1 and TRBJ2-3; perhaps TRBD2 as D (6 bases). Trimming stripped 7 bases from V and 4 bases from J, with 18 bases between. Germline loops: CDR1 DFQATT, CDR2 SNEGSKA (reference sequence). The CDR3 is 14 residues long. The CDR3 is CSVVGAGIPDTQYF. The CDR3 bases are TGCAGTGTAGTTGGGGCGGGGATCCCAGATACGCAGTATTTT.

This clonotype was detected once. This chain joins TRBV18 and TRBJ2-4; D may be TRBD1 or TRBD2 (6 bases each). Trimming took off 3 bases at V and 2 bases at J, with 17 bases between the two ends. The germline V gene encodes CDR1 KGHSH and CDR2 LQKENI. The CDR3 totals 17 residues. This chain's CDR3 is CASSPSSRGLTKNIQYF. The CDR3 DNA reads as TGTGCCAGCTCACCTTCTTCCCGGGGGCTAACCAAAAACATTCAGTACTTC.

This clonotype has only a few counts. This chain joins TRBV2 and TRBJ2-4; D might be TRBD1 or TRBD2, each matching 5 bases. Trimming removed 3 bases at V and 11 bases at J, with 11 bases between. Germline CDR1 reads SNHLY; CDR2 reads FYNNEI. This CDR3 spans 12 amino acids. The DNA of the CDR3 is TGTGCCAGCAGTGAGCAGGGAGCGGTTCAGTACTTC. Amino acid sequence: CASSEQGAVQYF.

This clonotype came up a few times. The chain has TRBV12-5 and TRBJ1-5; tentatively, D is TRBD1 (5 bases). Germline lookup yields CDR1 LGHNT and CDR2 FRNRAP. V was clipped by 4 bases and J by 2 bases, with 9 bases between them. There are 14 residues in the CDR3. CDR3 coding DNA: TGTGCTAGTGGTTCAGGGAATGGCAATCAGCCCCAGCATTTT. This encodes CASGSGNGNQPQHF.

This clonotype showed up just a few times. V is TRBV7-9 and J is TRBJ2-1; 9 bases align to TRBD1. Germline CDR1 is SEHNR and CDR2 is FQNEAQ (reference sequence). The V segment lost 4 bases and the J segment 9 bases; nucleotides outside the gene matches: 13. The CDR3 extends over 16 amino acids. The chain's CDR3 is CASSSIRDRVSSEQFF. The CDR3 DNA follows: TGTGCCAGCAGCTCCATCCGGGACAGGGTATCGTCTGAGCAGTTCTTC.

This clonotype showed up many times. This chain links TRBV7-2 with TRBJ2-7, with 7 bases identical to TRBD2. With V trimmed by 8 bases and J by 0 bases, 10 bases remained unmatched. This CDR3 has 15 residues. CDR1 is SGHTA and CDR2 is FQGNSA in the germline V gene. The DNA for the CDR3 is TGTGCCAGCCGAAGCCGTCGCGGGAGCTCCTACGAGCAGTACTTC. Amino acid sequence: CASRSRRGSSYEQYF.

The chain combines TRBV7-8 with TRBJ2-1, with 12 bases that match TRBD1. V lost 4 bases to trimming and J lost 6 bases; unmatched junction nucleotides: 7. This CDR3 spans 16 amino acids. Per germline, CDR1 SGHVS and CDR2 FQNEAQ. CDR3 region: CASSSVGTGGRNEQFF. CDR3 nucleotides: TGTGCCAGCAGCTCGGTAGGGACAGGGGGCCGCAATGAGCAGTTCTTC. The full variable domain, with the rest looked up from reference TRBV7-8 and TRBJ2-1, is GAGVSQSPRYKVAKRGQDVALRCDPISGHVSLFWYQQALGQGPEFLTYFQNEAQLDKSGLPSDRFFAERPEGSVSTLKIQRTQQEDSAVYLCASSSVGTGGRNEQFFGPGTRLTVL.

As concerns this clonotype: Being one base from a much bigger clone, this may be a read error. V and J are TRBV20-1 and TRBJ2-4; TRBD2 aligns across 15 bases. Germline V gene data show CDR1 as DFQATT and CDR2 as SNEGSKA (reference sequence). CDR3 size: 17 residues. The CDR3 DNA sequence: TGCAGTGCTAGGGGGACTAGCGGGAGGTTTGCCAAAAACATTAAGTACTTC. It encodes CSARGTSGRFAKNIKYF.